This TCR beta chain was sequenced during a study of T cell therapy after organ transplantation. The overall study: Expansion used a peptide pool of 30 HLA class I and II CMV epitopes. Across 2 to 6 intravenous infusions, patients got a median of 1.92 x 10^8 CMV-specific T cells.

TCRdb keeps only in-frame clones here, not all; method: immunoSEQ multiplex PCR. Here the sample spans fewer than 25,000 clones, 84% being singletons. About this clone itself: Its antigen is unidentified.

Documented time point: 20-29 weeks after completion of therapy. Notes on the study in general: Concurrent antirejection and antiviral drugs remain unassessed confounders.

CDR1 KGHSH and CDR2 LQKENI come from the germline V gene. Trimming cost V 4 bases and J 0 bases; bases outside gene matches: 9. The CDR3 sequence is 17 residues long. The specimen was CD8+ T cells from blood, collected after autologous CMV-specific T cell therapy. The source of this sequence is a human patient who had received a solid organ transplant and had CMV disease. Among the T cells, some may be from the graft donor. The chain has TRBV18 and TRBJ1-1, with TRBD1 matching 9 bases. CDR3 nucleotides: TGTGCCAGCTCACTAGGGACAGGGAAATCCTTGAACACTGAAGCTTTCTTT. This translates into CASSLGTGKSLNTEAFF.